The 4 T cell receptor beta chains presented below share a single source sample, sequenced in a study of OX40 agonist ivuxolimab in advanced cancers. Sequenced by immunoSEQ multiplex PCR; TCRdb stores in-frame clones only, minus some. The sample yields roughly 70,000 clones, roughly 86% seen once. The sample in question was CD4+ or CD8+ T cells sorted from blood, obtained in a trial of the OX40 agonist ivuxolimab. All receptors derive from an adult with an advanced solid tumor such as melanoma, head and neck, liver or kidney cancer.

V usage is TRBV15 and J usage is TRBJ1-5; 8 nucleotides match TRBD1. The germline CDR1 and CDR2 sequences are LNHNV and YYDKDF (reference sequence). The CDR3 sequence is 16 residues long. The V segment lost 0 bases and the J segment 5 bases; nucleotides outside the gene matches: 6. The CDR3 DNA follows: TGTGCCACCAGCAGAGATAGCCCAGGGGGCGATCAGCCCCAGCATTTT. Its translation: CATSRDSPGGDQPQHF.

The V and J genes are TRBV7-8 and TRBJ1-5; maybe TRBD1 (5 bases). Between the trimmed V and J ends, which lost 1 base and 2 bases, there was a span of 9 bases. The CDR3 runs 15 residues. Germline V CDR1 and CDR2: SGHVS, FQNEAQ. The CDR3, as DNA: TGTGCCAGCAGCTTAGTTGGGGGGGGCAATCAGCCCCAGCATTTT. Translated: CASSLVGGGNQPQHF. The variable domain in full, with the rest retrieved from reference TRBV7-8 and TRBJ1-5, is GAGVSQSPRYKVAKRGQDVALRCDPISGHVSLFWYQQALGQGPEFLTYFQNEAQLDKSGLPSDRFFAERPEGSVSTLKIQRTQQEDSAVYLCASSLVGGGNQPQHFGDGTRLSIL.

The V call is TRBV13, the J call TRBJ1-5, with 7 bases lining up with TRBD1. The CDR3 length is 13 residues. Germline CDR1 PRHDT, CDR2 FYEKMQ (reference sequence). The trim removed 2 bases at V and 6 bases at J, leaving 1 base unmatched. CDR3 sequence: CASSLRGLQPQHF. The CDR3 DNA follows: TGTGCCAGCAGCTTAAGGGGGCTTCAGCCCCAGCATTTT.

The J gene is TRBJ2-7, the V gene TRBV7-9, with a tentative D call TRBD2 (6 bases). There are 17 residues in the CDR3. The ends were cut back, 2 bases at V and 6 bases at J, with 23 bases in the middle. From germline, CDR1 is SEHNR and CDR2 FQNEAQ (reference sequence). CDR3: CASSLRRAGREEVEQYF. CDR3 DNA sequence: TGTGCCAGCAGCTTACGGCGGGCAGGGCGGGAAGAAGTCGAGCAGTACTTC. Looking up the rest from reference TRBV7-9 and TRBJ2-7 gives the full variable domain: DTGVSQNPRHKITKRGQNVTFRCDPISEHNRLYWYRQTLGQGPEFLTYFQNEAQLEKSRLLSDRFSAERPKGSFSTLEIQRTEQGDSAMYLCASSLRRAGREEVEQYFGPGTRLTVT.